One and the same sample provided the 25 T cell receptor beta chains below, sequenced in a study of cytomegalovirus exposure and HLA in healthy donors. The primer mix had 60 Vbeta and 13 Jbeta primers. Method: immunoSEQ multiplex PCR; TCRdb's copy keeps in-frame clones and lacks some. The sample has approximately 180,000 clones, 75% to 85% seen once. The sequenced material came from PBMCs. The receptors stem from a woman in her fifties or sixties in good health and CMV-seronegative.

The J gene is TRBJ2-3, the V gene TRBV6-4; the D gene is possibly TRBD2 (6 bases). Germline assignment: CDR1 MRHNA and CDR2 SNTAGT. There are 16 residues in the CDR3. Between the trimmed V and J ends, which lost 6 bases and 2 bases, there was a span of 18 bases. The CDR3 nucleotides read TGTGCCAGCAGCCCCCCCGAGCGGGTCTTCACAGATACGCAGTATTTT. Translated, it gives CASSPPERVFTDTQYF.

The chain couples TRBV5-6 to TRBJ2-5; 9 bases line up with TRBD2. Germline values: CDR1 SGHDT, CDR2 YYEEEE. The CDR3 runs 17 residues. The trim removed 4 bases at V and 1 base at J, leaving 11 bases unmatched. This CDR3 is CASSPRTPTSGQETQYF. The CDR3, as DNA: TGTGCCAGCAGCCCACGTACACCGACTAGCGGCCAAGAGACCCAGTACTTC.

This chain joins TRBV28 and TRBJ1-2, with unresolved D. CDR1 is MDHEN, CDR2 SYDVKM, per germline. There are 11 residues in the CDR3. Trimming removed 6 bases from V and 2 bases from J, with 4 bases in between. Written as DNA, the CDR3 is TGTGCCAGCAGCCGGAACTATGGCTACACCTTC. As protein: CASSRNYGYTF.

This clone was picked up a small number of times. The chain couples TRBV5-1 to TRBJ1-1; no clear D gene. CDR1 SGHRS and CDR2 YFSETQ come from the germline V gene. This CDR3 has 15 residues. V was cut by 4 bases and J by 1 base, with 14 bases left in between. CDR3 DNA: TGCGCCAGCAGCCCGGTGGGAGGGTCGAACACTGAAGCTTTCTTT. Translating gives CASSPVGGSNTEAFF.

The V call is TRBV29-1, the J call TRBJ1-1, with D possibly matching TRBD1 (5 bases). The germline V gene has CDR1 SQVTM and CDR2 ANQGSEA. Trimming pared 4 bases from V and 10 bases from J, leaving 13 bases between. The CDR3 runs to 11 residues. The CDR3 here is CSVGAGGGAFF. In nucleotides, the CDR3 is TGCAGCGTTGGAGCGGGGGGGGGAGCTTTCTTT.

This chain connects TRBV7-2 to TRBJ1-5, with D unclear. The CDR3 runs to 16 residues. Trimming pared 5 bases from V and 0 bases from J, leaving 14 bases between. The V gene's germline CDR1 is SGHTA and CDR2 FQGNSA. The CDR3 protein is CASSPQTFNSNQPQHF. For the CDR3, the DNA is TGTGCCAGCAGCCCACAGACCTTTAATAGCAATCAGCCCCAGCATTTT.

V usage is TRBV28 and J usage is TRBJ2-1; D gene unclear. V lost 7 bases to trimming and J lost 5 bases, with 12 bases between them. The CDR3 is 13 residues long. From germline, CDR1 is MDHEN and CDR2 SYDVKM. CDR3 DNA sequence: TGTGCCAGCAAGGCACAGTACAACAATGAGCAGTTCTTC. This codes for CASKAQYNNEQFF.

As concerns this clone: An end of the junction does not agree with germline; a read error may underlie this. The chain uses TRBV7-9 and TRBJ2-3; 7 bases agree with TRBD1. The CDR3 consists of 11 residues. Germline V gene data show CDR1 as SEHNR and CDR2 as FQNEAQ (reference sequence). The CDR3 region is CSSSSRGTQYF. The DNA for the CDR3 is TGTTCCAGCAGCTCCAGGGGGACGCAGTATTTT.

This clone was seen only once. The CDR3, as DNA: TGTGCCAGCAGCTCTTCCGGGACAGCTTCCTACGAGCAGTACTTC. Encoded protein: CASSSSGTASYEQYF. The rearrangement links TRBV7-2 to TRBJ2-5; 7 bases are a match to TRBD1. The J call is uncertain, as TRBJ2-7 better fits the DNA end. This CDR3 comprises 15 residues. The germline gives CDR1 SGHTA, CDR2 FQGNSA.

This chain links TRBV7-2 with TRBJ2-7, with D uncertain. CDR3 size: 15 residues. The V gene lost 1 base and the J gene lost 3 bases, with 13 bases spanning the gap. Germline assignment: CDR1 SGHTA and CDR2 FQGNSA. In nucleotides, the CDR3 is TGTGCCAGCAGCTTAGGCTCACAAGTTGGCTACGAGCAGTACTTC. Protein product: CASSLGSQVGYEQYF. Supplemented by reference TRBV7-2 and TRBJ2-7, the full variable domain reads GAGVSQSPSNKVTEKGKDVELRCDPISGHTALYWYRQSLGQGLEFLIYFQGNSAPDKSGLPSDRFSAERTGGSVSTLTIQRTQQEDSAVYLCASSLGSQVGYEQYFGPGTRLTVT.

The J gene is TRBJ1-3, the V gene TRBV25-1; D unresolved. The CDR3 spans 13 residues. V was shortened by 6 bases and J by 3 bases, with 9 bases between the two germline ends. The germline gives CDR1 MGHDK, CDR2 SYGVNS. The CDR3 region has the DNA TGTGCCAGCAGCACGCAGTATGGAAACACCATATATTTT. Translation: CASSTQYGNTIYF.

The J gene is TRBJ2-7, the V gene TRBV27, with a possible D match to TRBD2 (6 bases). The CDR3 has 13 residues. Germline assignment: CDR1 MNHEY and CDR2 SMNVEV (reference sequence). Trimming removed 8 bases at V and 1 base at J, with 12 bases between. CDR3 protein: CASAMGTSYEQYF. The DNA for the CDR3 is TGTGCCAGCGCTATGGGGACTTCCTACGAGCAGTACTTC.

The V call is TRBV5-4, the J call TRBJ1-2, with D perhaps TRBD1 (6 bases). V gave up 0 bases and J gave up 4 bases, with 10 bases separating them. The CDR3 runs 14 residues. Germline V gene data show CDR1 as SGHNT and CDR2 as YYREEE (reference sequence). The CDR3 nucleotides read TGTGCCAGCAGCTTGGGACAGGAGGTCTATGGCTACACCTTC. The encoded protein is CASSLGQEVYGYTF. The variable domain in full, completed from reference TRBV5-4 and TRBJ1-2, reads ETGVTQSPTHLIKTRGQQVTLRCSSQSGHNTVSWYQQALGQGPQFIFQYYREEENGRGNFPPRFSGLQFPNYSSELNVNALELDDSALYLCASSLGQEVYGYTFGSGTRLTVV.

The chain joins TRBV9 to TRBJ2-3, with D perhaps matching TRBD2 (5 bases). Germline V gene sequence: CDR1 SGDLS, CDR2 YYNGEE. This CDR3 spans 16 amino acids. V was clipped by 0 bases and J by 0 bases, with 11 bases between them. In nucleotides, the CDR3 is TGTGCCAGCAGCGTAGTTGGTAGCGCGAGCACAGATACGCAGTATTTT. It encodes CASSVVGSASTDTQYF.

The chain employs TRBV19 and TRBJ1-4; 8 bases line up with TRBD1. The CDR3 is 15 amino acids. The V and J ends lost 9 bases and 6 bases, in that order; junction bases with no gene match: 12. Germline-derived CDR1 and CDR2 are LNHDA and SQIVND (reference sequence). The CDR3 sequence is CASLSGQGNYEKLFF. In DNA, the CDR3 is TGTGCCAGCCTCTCCGGACAGGGAAATTATGAAAAACTGTTTTTT.

The CDR3 DNA follows: TGTGCCAGCTCCCTGTCTGGGGGCCTCGTCTCTGGGGCCAACGTCCTGACTTTC. Translated, it gives CASSLSGGLVSGANVLTF. This chain joins TRBV18 and TRBJ2-6; D might be TRBD1 (6 bases). Trimming removed 6 bases at V and 0 bases at J, with 18 bases between. This CDR3 spans 18 amino acids. Germline CDR1 and CDR2: KGHSH and LQKENI. The full variable domain, with the rest looked up from reference TRBV18 and TRBJ2-6, is NAGVMQNPRHLVRRRGQEARLRCSPMKGHSHVYWYRQLPEEGLKFMVYLQKENIIDESGMPKERFSAEFPKEGPSILRIQQVVRGDSAAYFCASSLSGGLVSGANVLTFGAGSRLTVL.

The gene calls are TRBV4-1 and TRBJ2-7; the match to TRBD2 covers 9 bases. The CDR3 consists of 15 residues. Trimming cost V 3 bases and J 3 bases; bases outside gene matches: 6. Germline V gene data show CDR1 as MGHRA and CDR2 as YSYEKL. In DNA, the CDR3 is TGCGCCAGCAGCCAGGTTAGCGGGGGTCTCTACGAGCAGTACTTC. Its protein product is CASSQVSGGLYEQYF.

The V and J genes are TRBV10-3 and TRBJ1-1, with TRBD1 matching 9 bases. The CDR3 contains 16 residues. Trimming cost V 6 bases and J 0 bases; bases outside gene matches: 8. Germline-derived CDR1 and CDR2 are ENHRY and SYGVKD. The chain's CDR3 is CAISPRQGDLNTEAFF. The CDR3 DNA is TGTGCCATCAGCCCTAGACAGGGGGACCTGAACACTGAAGCTTTCTTT.

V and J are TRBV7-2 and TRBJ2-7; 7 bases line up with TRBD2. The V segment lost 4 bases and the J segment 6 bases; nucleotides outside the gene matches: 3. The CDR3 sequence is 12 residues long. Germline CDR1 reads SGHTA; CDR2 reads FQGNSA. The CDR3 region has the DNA TGTGCCAGCAGCTGGGGGGGTAGCGAGCAGTACTTC. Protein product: CASSWGGSEQYF. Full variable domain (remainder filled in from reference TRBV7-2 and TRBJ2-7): GAGVSQSPSNKVTEKGKDVELRCDPISGHTALYWYRQSLGQGLEFLIYFQGNSAPDKSGLPSDRFSAERTGGSVSTLTIQRTQQEDSAVYLCASSWGGSEQYFGPGTRLTVT.

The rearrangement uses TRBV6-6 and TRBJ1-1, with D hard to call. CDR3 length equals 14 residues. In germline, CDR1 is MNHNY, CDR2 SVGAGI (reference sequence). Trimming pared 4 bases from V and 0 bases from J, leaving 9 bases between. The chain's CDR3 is CASSWELMNTEAFF. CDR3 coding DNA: TGTGCCAGCAGTTGGGAGCTTATGAACACTGAAGCTTTCTTT.

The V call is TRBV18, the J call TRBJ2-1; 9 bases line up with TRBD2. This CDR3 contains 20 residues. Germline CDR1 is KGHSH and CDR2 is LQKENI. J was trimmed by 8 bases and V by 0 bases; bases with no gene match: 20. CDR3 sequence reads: CASSPPFNRGRGLALHEQFF. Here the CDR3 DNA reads TGTGCCAGCTCACCACCGTTTAACAGAGGCAGGGGACTAGCTCTCCATGAGCAGTTCTTC.

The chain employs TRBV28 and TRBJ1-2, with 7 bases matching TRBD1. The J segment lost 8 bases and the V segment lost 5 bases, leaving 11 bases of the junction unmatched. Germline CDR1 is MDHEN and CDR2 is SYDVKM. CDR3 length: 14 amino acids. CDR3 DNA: TGTGCCAGCAGTCCGGGACAGTTTGTGAGAGGCTACACCTTC. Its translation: CASSPGQFVRGYTF.

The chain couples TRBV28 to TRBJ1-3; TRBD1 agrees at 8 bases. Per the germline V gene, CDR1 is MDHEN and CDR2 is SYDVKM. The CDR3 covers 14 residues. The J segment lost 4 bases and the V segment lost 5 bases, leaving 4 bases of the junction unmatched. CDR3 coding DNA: TGTGCCAGCAGTAGGACAGGGTACGGAAACACCATATATTTT. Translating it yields CASSRTGYGNTIYF.

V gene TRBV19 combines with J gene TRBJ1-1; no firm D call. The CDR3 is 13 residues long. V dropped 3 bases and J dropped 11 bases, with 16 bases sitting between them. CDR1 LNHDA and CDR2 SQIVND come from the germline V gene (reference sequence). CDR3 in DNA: TGTGCCAGTAGTATTAGACTGGCCCCGCGGGCTTTCTTT. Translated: CASSIRLAPRAFF.

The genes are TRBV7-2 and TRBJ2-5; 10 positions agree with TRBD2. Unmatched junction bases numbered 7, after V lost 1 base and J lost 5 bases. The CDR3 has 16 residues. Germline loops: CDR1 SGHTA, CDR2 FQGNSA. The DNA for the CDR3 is TGTGCCAGCAGCTTAGGACTAGCGGGTATAGGGGAGACCCAGTACTTC. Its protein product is CASSLGLAGIGETQYF. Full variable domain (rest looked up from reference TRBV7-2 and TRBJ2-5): GAGVSQSPSNKVTEKGKDVELRCDPISGHTALYWYRQSLGQGLEFLIYFQGNSAPDKSGLPSDRFSAERTGGSVSTLTIQRTQQEDSAVYLCASSLGLAGIGETQYFGPGTRLLVL.